Following are 13 T cell receptor beta chains from one sample sequenced in a study. Adaptor-ligated barcode primers were used to amplify TRBV12-4/TRBJ1-2 clonotypes. In TCRdb, the multiplex PCR reads were re-called with MiXCR into one record per CDR3 protein. The sample has roughly 460 distinct CDR3 sequences, 5.5% to 8% seen once. The source material was naive CD4+ T cells sorted from blood. Subset meaning: naive CD4+ T cells, CD4+CD45RA+CD25-. The receptors were gathered from a female donor with breast cancer.

Within the sample, this clonotype is medium-sized. The chain combines TRBV12-3 or TRBV12-4 with TRBJ1-2, with 8 positions matching TRBD1. J lost 5 bases, V lost 7 bases, and 6 bases had no gene match. This CDR3 spans 13 amino acids. CDR3 region: CASTQDRVYGYTF. The CDR3 DNA sequence: TGTGCCAGCACCCAGGACAGGGTTTATGGCTACACCTTC.

By its share, this clonotype is medium-sized. The chain links TRBV12-3 or TRBV12-4 to TRBJ1-2, with 10 bases identical to TRBD1. The ends lost 6 bases at V and 5 bases at J; junction bases unmatched: 18. The CDR3 has 18 amino acids. CDR3 loop: CASRGNRDRGMSWYGYTF. The DNA for the CDR3 is TGTGCCAGCAGGGGAAACCGGGACAGGGGAATGAGTTGGTATGGCTACACCTTC.

This clonotype is classed as medium-sized. The chain is built from TRBV12-3 or TRBV12-4 and TRBJ1-2; TRBD1 aligns across 7 bases. The CDR3 spans 13 residues. The trim removed 5 bases at V and 2 bases at J, leaving 2 bases unmatched. CDR3 in DNA: TGTGCCAGCAGTGAGACAGGGAACTATGGCTACACCTTC. Its translation: CASSETGNYGYTF.

This clonotype ranks as medium-sized. This chain links TRBV12-3 or TRBV12-4 with TRBJ1-2; 10 nucleotides agree with TRBD1. This CDR3 has 14 amino acids. Trimming took 6 bases from V and 2 from J; bases not matched to a gene: 3. The CDR3 loop is CASSPGQGNYGYTF. The CDR3 nucleotides read TGTGCCAGCAGCCCGGGACAGGGGAACTATGGCTACACCTTC.

This clonotype is labeled as medium-sized. V usage is TRBV12-3 or TRBV12-4 and J usage is TRBJ1-2; D is undetermined. CDR3 length: 13 residues. V lost 1 base, J lost 6 bases, and 9 bases lay in between. CDR3 sequence reads: CASSLVVGNGYTF. As DNA, the CDR3 is TGTGCCAGCAGTTTAGTGGTAGGGAATGGCTACACCTTC.

The table lists this clonotype with a few counts. V gene TRBV12-3 or TRBV12-4 combines with J gene TRBJ1-2; the D is unclear. The germline V and J ends were trimmed by 3 bases and 3 bases, with 5 bases remaining between them. This CDR3 spans 12 amino acids. The CDR3 is CASSLRDYGYTF. CDR3 DNA sequence: TGTGCCAGCAGTTTGCGCGACTATGGCTACACCTTC.

In its sample, this clonotype ranks as large (0.1 to 1%). This sequence joins TRBV12-3 or TRBV12-4 and TRBJ1-2, with D unresolved. The ends were cut back, 6 bases at V and 5 bases at J, with 7 bases in the middle. The CDR3 extends over 11 amino acids. The CDR3 DNA reads as TGTGCCAGCAGCCAACAGTATGGCTACACCTTC. It is translated as CASSQQYGYTF.

Judged by abundance, this clonotype is large. J is TRBJ1-2 and V is TRBV12-3 or TRBV12-4; 9 bases are a match to TRBD1. V lost 5 bases to trimming and J lost 6 bases; unmatched junction nucleotides: 7. The CDR3 extends over 14 amino acids. The CDR3 here is CASSPRDRVHGYTF. DNA of the CDR3: TGTGCCAGCAGTCCCCGGGACAGGGTGCATGGCTACACCTTC.

This clonotype counts as medium-sized. Relative to the germline gene, one junction end is altered; a read error may explain this. The chain employs TRBV12-3 or TRBV12-4 and TRBJ1-2, with D tentatively TRBD1 (5 bases). This CDR3 spans 14 amino acids. As DNA, the CDR3 is TGTGCCAACAGTTTTGACGACAGTTCCTATGGCTACACCTTC. Translating it yields CANSFDDSSYGYTF.

In its sample, this clonotype was seen a few times. The chain links TRBV12-3 or TRBV12-4 to TRBJ1-2; 9 nucleotides line up with TRBD1. V gave up 6 bases and J gave up 9 bases; unmatched junction bases: 8. The CDR3 runs to 13 residues. The CDR3, as DNA: TGTGCCAGCAGCCCGGGACAGGGAGCGAGCTACACCTTC. Its protein product is CASSPGQGASYTF.

This clonotype was detected a few times. V gene TRBV12-3 or TRBV12-4 combines with J gene TRBJ1-2; weak D call: TRBD1 (5 bases). V lost 5 bases and J 3 bases, leaving 7 bases between the germline ends. The CDR3 loop spans 12 amino acids. DNA of the CDR3: TGTGCCAGCAGTCGGGACGACTATGGCTACACCTTC. Translation: CASSRDDYGYTF.

By sample fraction, this clonotype is large. The chain is built from TRBV12-3 or TRBV12-4 and TRBJ1-2; 8 bases fit TRBD1. The CDR3 is 13 amino acids. Trimming cost V 5 bases and J 5 bases; bases outside gene matches: 4. The CDR3 DNA reads as TGTGCCAGCAGTCCAGGACAGGGTTATGGCTACACCTTC. This gives the protein CASSPGQGYGYTF.

This clonotype is large (0.1 to 1%) by share. V and J are TRBV12-3 or TRBV12-4 and TRBJ1-2; unclear D gene. This CDR3 spans 12 amino acids. Deletions cut 1 base from V and 8 bases from J, with 8 bases between. In DNA, the CDR3 is TGTGCCAGCAGTTTAGGGCTTAGAGGCTACACCTTC. Translated: CASSLGLRGYTF.